This T cell receptor (beta chain) was retrieved from a study of glioma-infiltrating T cells after dendritic cell vaccination. The PCR used 60 V beta and 13 J beta primers. Only in-frame clones appear in the TCRdb table, and some are missing; sequencing was by immunoSEQ multiplex PCR. In the table there are tens of thousands of clones, roughly 91% of which are singletons. Time point here: after dendritic cell vaccination, including at tumor progression/relapse. Fresh-frozen tumor tissue and more than two years of survival data were available for all. The CDR3 spans 14 residues. Germline assignment: CDR1 KGHSH and CDR2 LQKENI. Trimming cost V 4 bases and J 9 bases; bases outside gene matches: 6.

Sequencing was performed on blood, taken after dendritic cell vaccination. This TCR derives from a human donor with glioblastoma. The chain has TRBV18 and TRBJ2-1; 10 nucleotides agree with TRBD2. The chain's CDR3 is CASSLLAGVLEQFF. Written as DNA, the CDR3 is TGTGCCAGCTCACTCCTAGCGGGAGTTCTTGAGCAGTTCTTC. The variable domain in full, with the rest retrieved from reference TRBV18 and TRBJ2-1, is NAGVMQNPRHLVRRRGQEARLRCSPMKGHSHVYWYRQLPEEGLKFMVYLQKENIIDESGMPKERFSAEFPKEGPSILRIQQVVRGDSAAYFCASSLLAGVLEQFFGPGTRLTVL.